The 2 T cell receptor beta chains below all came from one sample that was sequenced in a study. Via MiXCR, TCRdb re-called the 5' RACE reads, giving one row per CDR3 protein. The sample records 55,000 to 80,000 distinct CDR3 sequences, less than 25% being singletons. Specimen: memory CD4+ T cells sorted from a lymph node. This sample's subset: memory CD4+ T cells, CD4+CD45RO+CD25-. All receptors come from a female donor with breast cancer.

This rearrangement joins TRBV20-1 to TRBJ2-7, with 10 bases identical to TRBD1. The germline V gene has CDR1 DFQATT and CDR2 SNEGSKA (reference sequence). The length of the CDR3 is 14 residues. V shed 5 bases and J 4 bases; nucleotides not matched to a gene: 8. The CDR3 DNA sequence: TGCAGTGCTCCCCCCGGGACAGGGGCATACGAGCAGTACTTC. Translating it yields CSAPPGTGAYEQYF.

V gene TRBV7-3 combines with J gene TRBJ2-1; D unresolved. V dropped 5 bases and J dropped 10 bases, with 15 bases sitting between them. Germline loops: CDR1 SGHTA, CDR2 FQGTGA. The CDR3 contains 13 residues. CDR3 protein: CASSDGPLREQFF. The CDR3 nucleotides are TGTGCCAGCAGCGATGGGCCCCTAAGGGAGCAGTTCTTC.